These T cell receptor beta chains were read from a single sample in a study of T cell responses to AZD1222 COVID-19 vaccine. Repertoires were generated with immunoSEQ multiplex PCR, while TCRdb's copy carries only in-frame clones and drops some. The sample carries about 140,000 clones, about 91% recorded once. The specimen was peripheral blood, collected 28 days after the second AZD1222 dose. These receptors all stem from an adult who received the AZD1222 COVID-19 vaccine. The CDR3 runs from the conserved cysteine through the conserved F or W. The order of the fields is clone size, D gene, V gene, J gene, CDR3 protein, CDR3 DNA. D genes are given only for firm matches. Clone size is stated in some rows and not others, as once, few, many or a class when expanded.

once	-	TRBV19	TRBJ2-5	CASSLGRHQETQYF	TGTGCCAGTAGTCTTGGACGGCATCAAGAGACCCAGTACTTC
-	-	TRBV20-1	TRBJ2-3	CSARSLGAQYF	TGCAGTGCTAGATCCTTAGGGGCGCAGTATTTT
-	-	TRBV5-1	TRBJ1-1	CASSPREGTGTEAFF	TGCGCCAGCAGCCCCCGGGAGGGGACGGGCACTGAAGCTTTCTTT
-	TRBD2	TRBV4-2	TRBJ2-3	CASSQASGRGGNTQYF	TGTGCCAGCAGCCAAGCTAGCGGCCGGGGCGGGAATACGCAGTATTTT
-	-	TRBV19	TRBJ1-4	CASSRGAPTNEKLFF	TGTGCCAGTAGTAGGGGGGCACCAACTAATGAAAAACTGTTTTTT
once	-	TRBV28	TRBJ1-1	CASSLYPEAFF	TGTGCCAGCAGTTTATACCCTGAAGCTTTCTTT
-	TRBD1	TRBV7-6	TRBJ1-3	CASSPGDRMSGNTIYF	TGTGCCAGCAGCCCGGGGGACAGGATGTCTGGAAACACCATATATTTT
once	-	TRBV14	TRBJ1-3	CASSRSGSGNTIYF	TGTGCCAGCAGCCGGTCGGGCTCTGGAAACACCATATATTTT
-	-	TRBV5-6	TRBJ1-1	CASSPLDNTEAFF	TGTGCCAGCAGTCCCTTAGACAACACTGAAGCTTTCTTT
-	TRBD2	TRBV12-3/TRBV12-4	TRBJ2-1	CGAGARNEQFF	TGTGGAGCGGGGGCGCGGAATGAGCAGTTCTTC
once	-	TRBV4-2	TRBJ2-3	CASSQADTQYF	TGTGCCAGCAGCCAAGCAGATACGCAGTATTTT
-	TRBD1	TRBV11-2	TRBJ2-1	CASSRPYDRGNEQFF	TGTGCCAGCAGCCGACCTTACGACAGGGGCAATGAGCAGTTCTTC
once	TRBD2	TRBV19	TRBJ2-1	CATRQTSGSLYNEQFF	TGTGCCACCCGACAGACTAGCGGGAGTCTGTACAATGAGCAGTTCTTC
once	-	TRBV6-5	TRBJ1-3	CASSYSQDSGNTIYF	TGTGCCAGCAGTTACTCTCAGGATTCTGGAAACACCATATATTTT
-	TRBD2	TRBV4-2	TRBJ2-3	CASSPAPLAGTDTQYF	TGTGCCAGCAGCCCCGCACCACTAGCGGGCACAGATACGCAGTATTTT
-	TRBD1	TRBV6-4	TRBJ2-7	CASSDPRDRETYEQYF	TGTGCCAGCAGTGACCCCCGGGACAGGGAAACCTACGAGCAGTACTTC
-	TRBD1	TRBV28	TRBJ1-5	CASSQDRAQPQHF	TGTGCCAGCAGTCAAGACAGGGCTCAGCCCCAGCATTTT
-	-	TRBV5-4	TRBJ2-5	CASSLAGGGETQYF	TGTGCCAGCAGCTTGGCGGGGGGCGGCGAGACCCAGTACTTC
-	-	TRBV19	TRBJ1-5	CASSTRHNQPQHF	TGTGCCAGTAGTACCAGACACAATCAGCCCCAGCATTTT
-	-	TRBV6-5	TRBJ2-1	CASSYFLASYNEQFF	TGTGCCAGCAGTTACTTCCTAGCGAGCTACAATGAGCAGTTCTTC
-	-	TRBV9	TRBJ2-2	CASSRGPTNTGELFF	TGTGCCAGCAGCCGTGGGCCCACAAACACCGGGGAGCTGTTTTTT
-	-	TRBV29-1	TRBJ2-1	CSVVGLGLSYNEQFF	TGCAGCGTTGTCGGGCTCGGCCTCTCCTACAATGAGCAGTTCTTC
-	TRBD1	TRBV28	TRBJ1-1	CASSLGLGQLEFEAFF	TGTGCCAGCAGTTTAGGTTTGGGACAGCTAGAGTTTGAAGCTTTCTTT
few	-	TRBV19	TRBJ2-3	CASSHEQLTDTQYF	TGTGCCAGTAGTCATGAACAGCTTACAGATACGCAGTATTTT
-	TRBD1	TRBV28	TRBJ1-2	CASSRRGPYYGYTF	TGTGCCAGCAGCCGCAGGGGGCCCTACTATGGCTACACCTTC
-	-	TRBV27	TRBJ1-5	CASSPGRGRNQPQHF	TGTGCCAGCAGTCCGGGACGGGGCCGCAATCAGCCCCAGCATTTT
-	-	TRBV2	TRBJ1-5	CASSESPASNQPQHF	TGTGCCAGCAGTGAATCGCCCGCTTCTAATCAGCCCCAGCATTTT
-	-	TRBV4-1	TRBJ1-1	CASSQVWAPNTEAFF	TGCGCCAGCAGCCAAGTTTGGGCACCGAACACTGAAGCTTTCTTT
-	-	TRBV19	TRBJ1-1	CASSRGNTEAFF	TGTGCCAGTAGCCGGGGGAACACTGAAGCTTTCTTT
-	-	TRBV5-4	TRBJ1-1	CASSFPKGSEPEAFF	TGTGCCAGCAGCTTCCCCAAGGGATCGGAGCCTGAAGCTTTCTTT
once	TRBD2	TRBV2	TRBJ2-2	CATTSGRNTGELFF	TGTGCCACTACTAGCGGGAGGAACACCGGGGAGCTGTTTTTT
few	TRBD1	TRBV19	TRBJ1-1	CASIDRGVRNTEAFF	TGTGCCAGTATCGACAGGGGAGTACGCAACACTGAAGCTTTCTTT
-	-	TRBV30	TRBJ1-2	CAWSVQGYGYTF	TGTGCCTGGAGTGTACAGGGCTATGGCTACACCTTC
-	-	TRBV7-9	TRBJ2-5	CAMRGPETQYF	TGTGCCATGCGGGGGCCAGAGACCCAGTACTTC
-	-	TRBV6-2/TRBV6-3	TRBJ1-2	CASSSQDYGYTF	TGTGCCAGCAGTTCTCAGGACTATGGCTACACCTTC
once	TRBD1	TRBV20-1	TRBJ2-7	CSASGTGKYEQYF	TGCAGTGCTAGTGGGACAGGGAAATACGAGCAGTACTTC
-	-	TRBV30	TRBJ1-3	CAWSPGVAGNTIYF	TGTGCCTGGAGCCCCGGGGTTGCTGGAAACACCATATATTTT
-	-	TRBV7-2	TRBJ2-3	CASSLKNTDTQYF	TGTGCCAGCAGCTTAAAGAACACAGATACGCAGTATTTT
-	-	TRBV28	TRBJ1-5	CASSFWRLRASNQPQHF	TGTGCCAGCAGTTTTTGGAGGCTCCGGGCCAGCAATCAGCCCCAGCATTTT
-	-	TRBV6-5	TRBJ1-1	CASSLGINTEAFF	TGTGCCAGCAGTCTCGGGATAAACACTGAAGCTTTCTTT
-	-	TRBV12-3/TRBV12-4	TRBJ1-1	CASSPTLAEAFF	TGTGCCAGCAGTCCGACATTGGCTGAAGCTTTCTTT